These 2 T cell receptor beta chains originate from one sample sequenced in a study of blood T cells in healthy people across ages. The authors ran a second PCR of about 6 to 11 cycles using a sample-barcoded 5' primer and a J-beta primer mix. In TCRdb, the 5' RACE reads were re-called with MiXCR into one record per CDR3 protein. The table has 550,000 to 600,000 distinct CDR3 sequences, around 48% seen once. The sequencing sample was made of blood. These receptors were taken from an older man in good health.

The chain is built from TRBV6-2 or TRBV6-3 and TRBJ2-5; 10 bases match TRBD1. Per germline, CDR1 MNHEY and CDR2 SVGEGT. The CDR3 has 15 residues. V gave up 4 bases and J gave up 11 bases; unmatched junction bases: 13. In nucleotides, the CDR3 is TGTGCCAGCAGTTGGACAGGGGGTCCCGACAATGAGCAGTACTTC. Translating gives CASSWTGGPDNEQYF.

This chain links TRBV6-2 or TRBV6-3 with TRBJ2-3; D assignment may be TRBD1 or TRBD2 (5 bases each). Trimming took 8 bases from V and 2 from J, leaving 11 bases between them. Germline V gene sequence: CDR1 MNHEY, CDR2 SVGEGT. The CDR3 is 13 amino acids. CDR3 in DNA: TGTGCCAGCGGTTGGGGGACCACAGATACGCAGTATTTT. Protein sequence: CASGWGTTDTQYF.